Presented here are 5 T cell receptor beta chains from one specimen sequenced in a study of T cell repertoires in cytomegalovirus infection. TCRdb analysed the reads with MiXCR anew, one entry per CDR3 protein. The sample has around 290,000 distinct CDR3 sequences; around 25% are singletons. Sequencing was performed on PBMCs. These receptors originate from a human donor in good health (CMV status not recorded). Some clones in this sample may be carry-over from other donors' samples.

V gene TRBV11-2 combines with J gene TRBJ2-7, with TRBD2 matching 13 bases. V gave up 3 bases and J gave up 0 bases; unmatched junction bases: 5. The CDR3 contains 17 residues. The germline gives CDR1 SGHAT, CDR2 FQNNGV. CDR3 nucleotides: TGTGCCAGCAGCTTTGGGACTAGCGGGGTTAGCTCCTACGAGCAGTACTTC. Translating gives CASSFGTSGVSSYEQYF.

The chain combines TRBV6-1 with TRBJ2-3; tentatively, D is TRBD1 (7 bases). Trimming shortened V by 7 bases and J by 5 bases, and 16 bases separated the two germline ends. The CDR3 has 14 amino acids. Germline values: CDR1 MNHNS, CDR2 SASEGT. CDR3 DNA: TGTGCCAGCACCCCCCGCAGGGGGGAAGATACGCAGTATTTT. It translates to CASTPRRGEDTQYF.

This clonotype was seen at least ten times. This chain joins TRBV7-2 and TRBJ1-2; D is unresolved. The CDR3 has 13 amino acids. Germline V gene data show CDR1 as SGHTA and CDR2 as FQGNSA. V lost 2 bases and J lost 8, with 12 bases in between. CDR3 DNA: TGTGCCAGCAGCTTACAACAAGCTGTCGGCTACACCTTC. This translates into CASSLQQAVGYTF.

This clonotype was observed a handful of times. The V gene is TRBV5-1, the J gene TRBJ1-1; TRBD1 aligns across 11 bases. The V gene's germline CDR1 is SGHRS and CDR2 YFSETQ. V lost 0 bases, J lost 4 bases, and 2 bases stayed unmatched. This CDR3 spans 15 amino acids. CDR3 loop: CASSLVGQGATEAFF. The CDR3 DNA follows: TGCGCCAGCAGCTTGGTAGGACAGGGGGCCACTGAAGCTTTCTTT. Using reference TRBV5-1 and TRBJ1-1 for the parts outside the CDR3, the full variable domain is KAGVTQTPRYLIKTRGQQVTLSCSPISGHRSVSWYQQTPGQGLQFLFEYFSETQRNKGNFPGRFSGRQFSNSRSEMNVSTLELGDSALYLCASSLVGQGATEAFFGQGTRLTVV.

This clonotype is termed large (0.1 to 1%). The CDR3 reads CASSLGGLGHTQYF. The CDR3 DNA sequence: TGTGCCAGTAGCCTCGGTGGACTAGGACATACGCAGTATTTT. This chain connects TRBV19 to TRBJ2-3; 7 bases are a match to TRBD2. The CDR3 has 14 residues. Germline V gene data show CDR1 as LNHDA and CDR2 as SQIVND (reference sequence). The ends lost 6 bases at V and 7 bases at J; junction bases unmatched: 10.